Following are 26 T cell receptor beta chains from one sample sequenced in a study of blood T cell repertoires in COVID-19. Sequencing was performed with immunoSEQ multiplex PCR; in TCRdb, only in-frame clones are kept and a portion is missing. The sample carries 150,000 or so clones, 82% recorded once. The sequencing input was peripheral blood. The receptors here all came from a woman between 40 and 55 years old with COVID-19, enrolled during active disease.

The CDR3 loop is CVTSRSNRDQPQHF. CDR3 DNA sequence: TGTGTAACCTCCCGGTCCAATCGGGATCAGCCCCAGCATTTT. V is TRBV27 and J is TRBJ1-5; D not resolved. Germline CDR1 is MNHEY and CDR2 is SMNVEV (reference sequence). The CDR3 is 14 residues long.

The chain has TRBV28 and TRBJ2-2; weak D call: TRBD1 (6 bases). V dropped 4 bases and J dropped 3 bases, with 15 bases sitting between them. From germline, CDR1 is MDHEN and CDR2 SYDVKM. The CDR3 is 16 amino acids. The CDR3 coding sequence is TGTGCCAGCAGTTCCCCAGGGGCGCAGGACACCGGGGAGCTGTTTTTT. Translated, it gives CASSSPGAQDTGELFF.

This clone was detected once. The chain employs TRBV28 and TRBJ2-7; 7 nucleotides align to TRBD2. V lost 2 bases and J lost 10; bases outside the gene matches: 5. This CDR3 is 12 amino acids long. CDR1 is MDHEN and CDR2 is SYDVKM in the germline V gene. The CDR3 sequence: CASSLLAGDQYF. The CDR3 coding sequence is TGTGCCAGCAGTTTACTTGCGGGAGATCAGTACTTC. Full variable domain (missing parts from reference TRBV28 and TRBJ2-7): DVKVTQSSRYLVKRTGEKVFLECVQDMDHENMFWYRQDPGLGLRLIYFSYDVKMKEKGDIPEGYSVSREKKERFSLILESASTNQTSMYLCASSLLAGDQYFGPGTRLTVT.

The gene calls are TRBV28 and TRBJ1-1, with TRBD1 matching over 8 bases. The CDR3 runs to 16 residues. Looked up from germline, CDR1 is MDHEN and CDR2 is SYDVKM. V gave up 3 bases and J gave up 1 base; unmatched junction bases: 7. The chain's CDR3 is CASSFRDRLGNTEAFF. The CDR3 nucleotides read TGTGCCAGCAGTTTTCGGGACAGGTTAGGGAACACTGAAGCTTTCTTT.

There are a few counts of this clone. The DNA of the CDR3 is TGTGCCAGTAGTGGTAACGTCGGGTACGAGCAGTACTTC. This encodes CASSGNVGYEQYF. The chain is built from TRBV19 and TRBJ2-7; no firm D call. The CDR3 has 13 amino acids. The ends were cut back, 5 bases at V and 4 bases at J, with 12 bases in the middle. CDR1 and CDR2 (germline): LNHDA, SQIVND (reference sequence). Full variable domain (remainder filled in from reference TRBV19 and TRBJ2-7): DGGITQSPKYLFRKEGQNVTLSCEQNLNHDAMYWYRQDPGQGLRLIYYSQIVNDFQKGDIAEGYSVSREKKESFPLTVTSAQKNPTAFYLCASSGNVGYEQYFGPGTRLTVT.

The genes are TRBV19 and TRBJ2-7; TRBD1 is a possible D gene (6 bases). Trimming left V 5 bases short and J 6 bases short, with 14 bases between. Germline V gives CDR1 LNHDA, CDR2 SQIVND (reference sequence). This CDR3 spans 13 amino acids. Here the CDR3 reads CASSFAPTGEQYF. DNA of the CDR3: TGTGCCAGTAGTTTCGCCCCGACAGGCGAGCAGTACTTC.

The chain joins TRBV5-6 to TRBJ2-3; the D is unclear. Germline assignment: CDR1 SGHDT and CDR2 YYEEEE. This CDR3 has 15 residues. V was pared by 0 bases and J by 4 bases, with 12 bases between. In DNA, the CDR3 is TGTGCCAGCAGCTTGGGGTCCCTCCGGGCAGATACGCAGTATTTT. Its translation: CASSLGSLRADTQYF.

This clone was seen only once. The chain couples TRBV7-9 to TRBJ1-1; unclear D gene. V lost 5 bases, J lost 1 base, and 11 bases lay in between. This CDR3 has 14 amino acids. Germline CDR1 is SEHNR and CDR2 is FQNEAQ (reference sequence). The CDR3 is CASSAEVGNTEAFF. The CDR3 bases are TGTGCCAGCAGCGCGGAGGTTGGGAACACTGAAGCTTTCTTT.

A note on this clone: A read error may account for a junction end that differs from germline. The rearrangement uses TRBV18 and TRBJ2-3; D gene uncertain. CDR3 length: 17 residues. Germline values: CDR1 KGHSH, CDR2 LQKENI. The CDR3: CASLPSPTNTRTDTQYF. In DNA form, the CDR3 reads TGTGCCAGCTTACCAAGTCCGACAAACACTCGCACAGATACGCAGTATTTT.

The chain couples TRBV6-2 or TRBV6-3 to TRBJ1-5; no definite D call. The CDR3 totals 15 residues. Germline V lookup: CDR1 MNHEY, CDR2 SVGEGT. The germline V and J ends were trimmed by 5 bases and 3 bases, with 14 bases remaining between them. CDR3 region: CASSRADTLNQPQHF. The CDR3 DNA reads as TGTGCCAGCAGTAGAGCCGACACCCTCAATCAGCCCCAGCATTTT.

Judged by abundance, this clone is medium-sized. The rearrangement links TRBV25-1 to TRBJ2-1, with D perhaps matching TRBD2 (7 bases). CDR3 length: 17 amino acids. Trimming took 0 bases from V and 5 from J, leaving 17 bases between them. Germline CDR1 is MGHDK and CDR2 is SYGVNS. CDR3 DNA sequence: TGTGCCAGCAGTGAATATAAGGGGGGGGCCAGGGACAATGAGCAGTTCTTC. Protein product: CASSEYKGGARDNEQFF.

This rearrangement joins TRBV5-6 to TRBJ2-7; D ambiguous. V was cut by 0 bases and J by 0 bases, with 7 bases left in between. Per the germline V gene, CDR1 is SGHDT and CDR2 is YYEEEE. CDR3 size: 14 residues. CDR3 nucleotides: TGTGCCAGCAGCTTGGTATTTGTCTCCTACGAGCAGTACTTC. This encodes CASSLVFVSYEQYF.

The gene calls are TRBV28 and TRBJ1-2; the D gene is possibly TRBD1 (6 bases). The CDR3 is 14 residues long. The germline V gene has CDR1 MDHEN and CDR2 SYDVKM. Trimming took 4 bases from V and 3 from J, leaving 12 bases between them. CDR3 nucleotides: TGTGCCAGCAGTTCTCAGGGGCCGCACTATGGCTACACCTTC. This translates into CASSSQGPHYGYTF.

The rearrangement links TRBV15 to TRBJ1-1, with a tentative D call TRBD1 (5 bases). Between the trimmed V and J ends, which lost 0 bases and 11 bases, there was a span of 10 bases. The germline gives CDR1 LNHNV, CDR2 YYDKDF (reference sequence). The CDR3 is 12 amino acids. The CDR3: CATSRDMGGAFF. The CDR3 DNA reads TGTGCCACCAGCAGAGATATGGGGGGGGCTTTCTTT.

This chain joins TRBV28 and TRBJ2-2; the D gene is possibly TRBD1 (5 bases). The CDR3 extends over 15 amino acids. Between the trimmed V and J ends, which lost 5 bases and 6 bases, there was a span of 16 bases. Germline CDR1 reads MDHEN; CDR2 reads SYDVKM. The CDR3 reads CASSGAGAGAGELFF. In DNA form, the CDR3 reads TGTGCCAGCAGTGGGGCTGGGGCTGGGGCCGGGGAGCTGTTTTTT.

This sequence joins TRBV7-9 and TRBJ1-2; possible D gene TRBD1, 5 bases. Trimming stripped 8 bases from V and 8 bases from J, with 21 bases between. This CDR3 has 14 amino acids. Germline values: CDR1 SEHNR, CDR2 FQNEAQ (reference sequence). The CDR3 sequence: CASVPSGGMGGYTF. DNA for the CDR3: TGTGCCAGCGTACCCTCGGGGGGAATGGGAGGCTACACCTTC.

The genes are TRBV24-1 and TRBJ1-5; D might be TRBD1 (6 bases). Germline lookup yields CDR1 KGHDR and CDR2 SFDVKD. Between the trimmed V and J ends, which lost 12 bases and 2 bases, there was a span of 28 bases. The CDR3 covers 18 residues. CDR3 residues: CASDRDTLASPGNQPQHF. As DNA, the CDR3 is TGTGCCTCCGACCGGGACACCCTCGCAAGTCCGGGCAATCAGCCCCAGCATTTT.

This clone was picked up a small number of times. The V call is TRBV2, the J call TRBJ1-2; 7 bases align to TRBD1. The CDR3 covers 14 residues. From germline, CDR1 is SNHLY and CDR2 FYNNEI. V was clipped by 6 bases and J by 5 bases; unmatched bases: 9. The CDR3 DNA follows: TGTGCCAGCAGCGGACAGGCCATCGTATATGGCTACACCTTC. It yields the protein CASSGQAIVYGYTF.

The chain uses TRBV6-1 and TRBJ1-2, with D perhaps TRBD1 (5 bases). There are 13 residues in the CDR3. CDR1 and CDR2 from the germline V gene are MNHNS and SASEGT. Trimming stripped 1 base from V and 8 bases from J, with 11 bases between. The CDR3 region is CASSEESGDGYTF. The CDR3 region has the DNA TGTGCCAGCAGTGAAGAATCGGGGGACGGCTACACCTTC.

The rearrangement joins TRBV28 to TRBJ2-1; the D gene is possibly TRBD1 (6 bases). Germline V gene sequence: CDR1 MDHEN, CDR2 SYDVKM. The CDR3 is 15 amino acids. V was clipped by 8 bases and J by 2 bases, with 16 bases between them. The CDR3 DNA is TGTGCCAGCTCCAGGGACAACCAAGCCTACAATGAGCAGTTCTTC. It encodes CASSRDNQAYNEQFF. The full variable domain, rest sourced from reference TRBV28 and TRBJ2-1, is DVKVTQSSRYLVKRTGEKVFLECVQDMDHENMFWYRQDPGLGLRLIYFSYDVKMKEKGDIPEGYSVSREKKERFSLILESASTNQTSMYLCASSRDNQAYNEQFFGPGTRLTVL.

The chain employs TRBV11-2 and TRBJ2-1; 9 bases match TRBD1. The CDR3 has 13 residues. Trimming cost V 3 bases and J 12 bases; bases outside gene matches: 6. Looked up from germline, CDR1 is SGHAT and CDR2 is FQNNGV. CDR3 in DNA: TGTGCCAGCAGCTTGAGGGACAGGGACGGGCAGTTCTTC. Protein sequence: CASSLRDRDGQFF.

The chain uses TRBV2 and TRBJ1-2, with D hard to call. Trimming removed 9 bases from V and 1 base from J, with 12 bases in between. The germline V gene encodes CDR1 SNHLY and CDR2 FYNNEI. This CDR3 contains 13 residues. Here the CDR3 DNA reads TGTGCCAGTTCCCCAGATCTTAACTATGGCTACACCTTC. Protein: CASSPDLNYGYTF.

This clone was observed a few times. The chain couples TRBV7-9 to TRBJ1-2; 8 bases align to TRBD1. CDR3 length equals 15 residues. The V segment lost 0 bases and the J segment 7 bases; nucleotides outside the gene matches: 7. Germline-derived CDR1 and CDR2 are SEHNR and FQNEAQ (reference sequence). In DNA, the CDR3 is TGTGCCAGCAGCTTAGCGGCAGGGGGCGCCGGTGGCTACACCTTC. Protein: CASSLAAGGAGGYTF. Full variable domain (rest looked up from reference TRBV7-9 and TRBJ1-2): DTGVSQNPRHKITKRGQNVTFRCDPISEHNRLYWYRQTLGQGPEFLTYFQNEAQLEKSRLLSDRFSAERPKGSFSTLEIQRTEQGDSAMYLCASSLAAGGAGGYTFGSGTRLTVV.

The chain is built from TRBV6-6 and TRBJ1-1; D is undetermined. The CDR3 sequence is 11 residues long. The V gene lost 8 bases and the J gene lost 4 bases, with 8 bases spanning the gap. Germline V CDR1 and CDR2: MNHNY, SVGAGI (reference sequence). The CDR3 here is CASPEGTEAFF. CDR3 bases: TGTGCCAGCCCCGAGGGCACTGAAGCTTTCTTT.

V usage is TRBV7-3 and J usage is TRBJ1-1; 10 bases map to TRBD1. Per germline, CDR1 SGHTA and CDR2 FQGTGA. V was pared by 5 bases and J by 5 bases, with 14 bases of the junction left unmatched. This CDR3 contains 17 residues. The CDR3 is CASSRSGTGVPGTEAFF. The CDR3 region has the DNA TGTGCCAGCAGCCGTTCCGGGACAGGGGTCCCCGGGACTGAAGCTTTCTTT.

The chain carries TRBV11-2 and TRBJ2-5, with 9 bases matching TRBD1. The CDR3 sequence is 17 residues long. V lost 5 bases to trimming and J lost 5 bases; unmatched junction nucleotides: 15. CDR1 and CDR2 from the germline V gene are SGHAT and FQNNGV. The CDR3 protein is CASSPTLGTGTGETQYF. The CDR3 coding sequence is TGTGCCAGCAGCCCGACTCTCGGGACGGGGACAGGGGAGACCCAGTACTTC.